The 24 T cell receptor beta chains listed next were all sequenced from one sample in a study of shared clonotypes between healthy human individuals. This table comes from immunoSEQ multiplex PCR, and its TCRdb copy is limited to in-frame clones, with some not included. The profile covers about 2.4 million clones, with more than 80% appearing a single time and roughly 0.14% taken by the ten largest. Sequencing used naive CD4+ T cells sorted from blood. Described subset: CD45RA+ positively selected. All receptors derive from a man aged 18 to 29 in good health.

The rearrangement uses TRBV7-2 and TRBJ1-1; D is possibly TRBD1 (6 bases). The CDR3 contains 15 residues. The germline CDR1 and CDR2 sequences are SGHTA and FQGNSA. V lost 5 bases, J lost 1 base, and 14 bases lay in between. CDR3 amino acids: CASSPRPTGNTEAFF. The CDR3 nucleotides are TGTGCCAGCAGCCCCAGACCGACAGGGAACACTGAAGCTTTCTTT.

The rearrangement uses TRBV2 and TRBJ2-5; no clear D. This CDR3 has 15 residues. V gave up 7 bases and J gave up 2 bases, with 17 bases separating them. Germline lookup yields CDR1 SNHLY and CDR2 FYNNEI. CDR3 in DNA: TGTGCCAGCACTACCCTCGGCGGAGCTCAAGAGACCCAGTACTTC. This sequence encodes CASTTLGGAQETQYF.

Turning to this clone: The same CDR3 also results from other DNA sequences found in this sample. The rearrangement joins TRBV5-1 to TRBJ2-7; no reliable D call. Trimming cost V 1 base and J 0 bases, with 8 bases left between them. The CDR3 runs 14 residues. CDR1 and CDR2 (germline): SGHRS, YFSETQ. CDR3 coding DNA: TGCGCCAGCAGCTTGAGTAGTAGCTCCTACGAGCAGTACTTC. This codes for CASSLSSSSYEQYF.

The chain carries TRBV21-1 and TRBJ1-1. TRBV21-1 counts as a pseudogene. The CDR3 spans 12 residues. The CDR3 loop is CASSRRVTEAFF. As DNA, the CDR3 is TGTGCCAGCAGCCGGCGGGTCACTGAAGCTTTCTTT.

The V call is TRBV11-2, the J call TRBJ2-7; 13 bases fit TRBD2. In germline, CDR1 is SGHAT, CDR2 FQNNGV. CDR3 size: 15 residues. With V trimmed by 5 bases and J by 7 bases, 8 bases remained unmatched. CDR3 bases: TGTGCCAGCAGCACGGGACTAGCGGGAATGGGTGAGCAGTACTTC. Its translation: CASSTGLAGMGEQYF.

Comment on this clone: Other DNA sequences in the sample encode the same CDR3. This chain connects TRBV2 to TRBJ1-5, with D maybe TRBD1 (6 bases). The germline V gene has CDR1 SNHLY and CDR2 FYNNEI. The CDR3 has 13 residues. V lost 5 bases and J lost 5, with 10 bases in between. In nucleotides, the CDR3 is TGTGCCAGCAGTCTGACAGGCGATCAGCCCCAGCATTTT. Protein sequence: CASSLTGDQPQHF.

The chain uses TRBV5-1 and TRBJ1-1, with TRBD1 matching over 9 bases. Per germline, CDR1 SGHRS and CDR2 YFSETQ. CDR3 length: 17 amino acids. V was clipped by 4 bases and J by 5 bases; unmatched bases: 15. The CDR3 spells CASSPRGTGTSGTEAFF. CDR3 bases: TGCGCCAGCAGCCCCAGGGGGACAGGGACCTCGGGAACTGAAGCTTTCTTT.

This clone was observed a single time. This sequence joins TRBV19 and TRBJ2-7; 12 bases are a match to TRBD1. CDR3 size: 16 residues. V was pared by 10 bases and J by 7 bases, with 17 bases of the junction left unmatched. Germline CDR1 reads LNHDA; CDR2 reads SQIVND (reference sequence). The CDR3, as DNA: TGTGCCACTGGGACGGGACAGGGGGCCCGAAGCGGGGAGCAGTACTTC. Its translation: CATGTGQGARSGEQYF.

For this clone: Other nucleotide sequences in the sample specify the same CDR3. This chain uses TRBV7-6 with TRBJ2-3, with a weak D call TRBD1 (5 bases). CDR3 length equals 12 residues. Looked up from germline, CDR1 is SGHVS and CDR2 is FNYEAQ. Trimming removed 5 bases from V and 3 bases from J, with 6 bases in between. CDR3 loop: CASSPGTDTQYF. CDR3 in DNA: TGTGCCAGCAGCCCAGGGACAGATACGCAGTATTTT. Full variable domain (rest looked up from reference TRBV7-6 and TRBJ2-3): GAGVSQSPRYKVTKRGQDVALRCDPISGHVSLYWYRQALGQGPEFLTYFNYEAQQDKSGLPNDRFSAERPEGSISTLTIQRTEQRDSAMYRCASSPGTDTQYFGPGTRLTVL.

This clone was seen only once. The V call is TRBV25-1, the J call TRBJ2-1, with TRBD2 matching over 7 bases. Germline loops: CDR1 MGHDK, CDR2 SYGVNS. The CDR3 totals 16 residues. After removal of 4 bases from V and 3 bases from J, the junction contained 9 bases not matched to a gene. CDR3 sequence: CASSGVAGASYNEQFF. CDR3 nucleotides: TGTGCCAGCAGTGGAGTGGCGGGAGCAAGCTACAATGAGCAGTTCTTC.

This clone was found once. This chain connects TRBV5-1 to TRBJ2-2; D gene ambiguous. V lost 2 bases, J lost 4 bases, and 15 bases lay in between. CDR1 is SGHRS and CDR2 is YFSETQ in the germline V gene. This CDR3 contains 16 residues. Written as DNA, the CDR3 is TGCGCCAGCAGCTTAGGGTCAGGACGTGCCACCGGGGAGCTGTTTTTT. Amino acids: CASSLGSGRATGELFF.

The chain links TRBV6-1 to TRBJ2-2; D is possibly TRBD1 or TRBD2 (5 bases each). The germline gives CDR1 MNHNS, CDR2 SASEGT. The V end lost 6 bases, the J end lost 5 bases, and 16 bases lay between the germline ends. This CDR3 is built from 15 residues. The CDR3: CASRVPKEGTGELFF. The CDR3 DNA reads as TGTGCCAGCAGGGTACCCAAAGAGGGGACCGGGGAGCTGTTTTTT.

The V gene is TRBV21-1, the J gene TRBJ2-5; TRBD1, the table's D call, was not compared with the DNA. TRBV21-1 is reported as a pseudogene. The CDR3 covers 16 residues. The CDR3 sequence: CASRGATVPWQETQYF. The CDR3 nucleotides are TGTGCCAGCAGGGGCGCGACAGTCCCTTGGCAAGAGACCCAGTACTTC.

This clone appeared a few times. The V and J genes are TRBV29-1 and TRBJ1-5; D remains unclear. Germline-derived CDR1 and CDR2 are SQVTM and ANQGSEA. This CDR3 is built from 12 residues. Trimming took off 5 bases at V and 7 bases at J, with 12 bases between the two ends. The CDR3 sequence: CSVLDIGQPQHF. The CDR3, as DNA: TGCAGCGTTTTAGATATCGGACAGCCCCAGCATTTT.

Note on this clone: The identical CDR3 is also encoded by other nucleotide sequences in the sample. V is TRBV7-9 and J is TRBJ2-7; TRBD2 agrees at 10 bases. CDR3 length equals 14 residues. Germline-derived CDR1 and CDR2 are SEHNR and FQNEAQ (reference sequence). V dropped 6 bases and J dropped 3; count of bases not matched to a gene: 5. In DNA form, the CDR3 reads TGTGCCAGCAGTCCCAGCGGGGGGGGCTACGAGCAGTACTTC. This gives the protein CASSPSGGGYEQYF. Using reference TRBV7-9 and TRBJ2-7 for the parts outside the CDR3, the full variable domain is DTGVSQNPRHKITKRGQNVTFRCDPISEHNRLYWYRQTLGQGPEFLTYFQNEAQLEKSRLLSDRFSAERPKGSFSTLEIQRTEQGDSAMYLCASSPSGGGYEQYFGPGTRLTVT.

The chain combines TRBV5-6 with TRBJ2-7, with 8 bases matching TRBD1. The CDR3 sequence is 14 residues long. The trim removed 4 bases at V and 4 bases at J, leaving 7 bases unmatched. Per germline, CDR1 SGHDT and CDR2 YYEEEE. CDR3 in DNA: TGTGCCAGCAGCAAGACAGGGGTGAGATACGAGCAGTACTTC. This translates into CASSKTGVRYEQYF.

V gene TRBV6-6 combines with J gene TRBJ1-1; possibly TRBD1 for D (5 bases). CDR1 and CDR2 (germline): MNHNY, SVGAGI (reference sequence). The length of the CDR3 is 12 residues. V dropped 0 bases and J dropped 11 bases, with 10 bases sitting between them. DNA of the CDR3: TGTGCCAGCAGTTACTCGCCAGGGCAGGCTTTCTTT. It is translated as CASSYSPGQAFF.

The gene calls are TRBV2 and TRBJ1-2; D might be TRBD1 (5 bases). The CDR3 spans 14 residues. The V end lost 3 bases, the J end lost 9 bases, and 17 bases lay between the germline ends. Germline loops: CDR1 SNHLY, CDR2 FYNNEI. The CDR3 here is CASSETARPESYTF. The CDR3 nucleotides are TGTGCCAGCAGTGAGACAGCCAGGCCAGAGAGCTACACCTTC.

In DNA form, the CDR3 reads TGTGCCTGGACCCCCATGGGTGGAGGCTACACCTTC. Its protein product is CAWTPMGGGYTF. The rearrangement joins TRBV30 to TRBJ1-2; D gene unclear. V lost 4 bases and J 8 bases, leaving 14 bases between the germline ends. The CDR3 contains 12 residues. The germline V gene encodes CDR1 GTSNPN and CDR2 SVGIG (reference sequence).

This clone has a single count. The chain links TRBV19 to TRBJ1-1; D not resolved. Between the trimmed V and J ends, which lost 6 bases and 1 base, there was a span of 6 bases. Germline V lookup: CDR1 LNHDA, CDR2 SQIVND (reference sequence). The CDR3 runs to 12 residues. This CDR3 is CASRKGNTEAFF. The CDR3 DNA is TGTGCCAGTAGGAAAGGGAACACTGAAGCTTTCTTT.

The chain combines TRBV5-6 with TRBJ2-7; D could derive from TRBD1 or TRBD2 (5 bases each). CDR1 is SGHDT, CDR2 YYEEEE, per germline. The V end was cut by 4 bases, the J end by 7 bases, with 18 bases between. The CDR3 length is 14 residues. Here the CDR3 reads CASSVGTTRWEQYF. The DNA of the CDR3 is TGTGCCAGCAGCGTCGGGACCACAAGGTGGGAGCAGTACTTC.

This sequence joins TRBV5-1 and TRBJ2-1; 8 nucleotides align to TRBD2. Trimming took 7 bases from V and 2 from J; bases not matched to a gene: 11. The germline CDR1 and CDR2 sequences are SGHRS and YFSETQ. The CDR3 consists of 16 residues. Written as DNA, the CDR3 is TGCGCCAGCTCGCTTGCGGGGGGCCCGCCCTACAATGAGCAGTTCTTC. Protein sequence: CASSLAGGPPYNEQFF.

About this clone itself: The sample holds other DNA sequences that translate to the same CDR3. The genes are TRBV4-3 and TRBJ2-5; D unresolved. Looked up from germline, CDR1 is LGHNA and CDR2 is YSLEER. This CDR3 comprises 14 residues. With 0 bases removed from V and 5 bases from J, the gap between germline ends came to 10 bases. CDR3 in amino acids: CASSQDLGLETQYF. DNA for the CDR3: TGCGCCAGCAGCCAAGATTTAGGGTTGGAGACCCAGTACTTC.

A word on this clone: The sample carries other DNA sequences with the same CDR3. CDR3 residues: CASSRTGELFF. In DNA form, the CDR3 reads TGTGCCAGCAGTCGCACCGGGGAGCTGTTTTTT. The rearrangement uses TRBV25-1 and TRBJ2-2; D is unresolved. CDR1 is MGHDK and CDR2 is SYGVNS in the germline V gene. The CDR3 is 11 amino acids. V lost 5 bases and J lost 4, with 2 bases in between.